The 29 T cell receptor beta chains given below trace back to one sample, sequenced in a study of T-cell reconstitution after alpha-beta-depleted transplantation in children. The TCRbeta library was prepared with unique molecular identifiers. Each CDR3 protein is one row after TCRdb ran MiXCR on the PCR reads. The sample holds 280,000 or so distinct CDR3 sequences, 11% seen once. This material consisted of peripheral blood, taken 180 days after TCRalphabeta/CD19-depleted stem cell transplant. Source of these receptors: a male patient aged 2 to 10 who had a stem cell transplant for chronic granulomatous disease, so the T cells may come from the graft donor.

This clonotype was recorded many times. The chain recombines TRBV5-1 with TRBJ2-7; D is possibly TRBD1 (6 bases). V lost 6 bases and J 9 bases, leaving 19 bases between the germline ends. CDR3 length: 13 residues. Looked up from germline, CDR1 is SGHRS and CDR2 is YFSETQ. The CDR3 bases are TGCGCCAGCATACTGGACAGCATCGACCTGCAGTACTTC. Protein product: CASILDSIDLQYF.

This clonotype was seen ten or more times. The V gene is TRBV20-1, the J gene TRBJ2-2, with TRBD2 as a possible D gene (6 bases). V was shortened by 3 bases and J by 7 bases, with 6 bases between the two germline ends. This CDR3 spans 11 amino acids. The germline V gene encodes CDR1 DFQATT and CDR2 SNEGSKA (reference sequence). CDR3 DNA sequence: TGCAGTGCTAGGCGGGGCGGGGAGCTGTTTTTT. Translation gives CSARRGGELFF.

Many counts were recorded for this clonotype. The chain joins TRBV19 to TRBJ1-5; a weak D match, TRBD1 (6 bases). The germline V gene encodes CDR1 LNHDA and CDR2 SQIVND (reference sequence). Trimming cost V 7 bases and J 7 bases, with 11 bases left between them. The CDR3 length is 12 residues. CDR3 residues: CASNYGQQPQHF. The CDR3 DNA follows: TGTGCCAGTAATTATGGACAGCAGCCCCAGCATTTT.

This clonotype was seen a single time. A much larger clone lies one base from this, so it may be a read error. The chain couples TRBV12-3 or TRBV12-4 to TRBJ1-5, with no clear D. The CDR3 covers 14 residues. The CDR3 protein is CASRLALRDQPQHF. DNA for the CDR3: TGTGCCAGCCGTTTAGCGCTGAGGGATCAGCCCCAGCATTTT.

In its sample, this clonotype was seen many times. The chain joins TRBV14 to TRBJ2-7, with 7 bases aligning to TRBD2. The germline V gene encodes CDR1 SGHDN and CDR2 FVKESK. The CDR3 totals 15 residues. V trimming: 4 bases; J trimming: 6 bases; junction bases outside the gene matches: 12. CDR3 in amino acids: CASSPQGTTSSEQYF. The CDR3 nucleotides read TGTGCCAGCAGCCCCCAAGGGACTACTAGTTCCGAGCAGTACTTC.

In this sample, this clonotype turned up many times. V gene TRBV29-1 combines with J gene TRBJ2-5; 12 bases line up with TRBD2. This CDR3 comprises 14 residues. Germline V CDR1 and CDR2: SQVTM, ANQGSEA. V lost 6 bases to trimming and J lost 2 bases; unmatched junction nucleotides: 4. CDR3 nucleotide sequence: TGCAGCGTACGACTAGCGGGAGCTCAAGAGACCCAGTACTTC. This gives the protein CSVRLAGAQETQYF.

This clonotype was seen at least ten times. The V gene is TRBV4-1, the J gene TRBJ2-5; 8 nucleotides line up with TRBD2. Trimming at V came to 6 bases and at J to 5 bases, leaving 11 bases not matched to a gene. Germline values: CDR1 MGHRA, CDR2 YSYEKL. This CDR3 region has 15 residues. This chain's CDR3 is CASSHSGGVEETQYF. CDR3 DNA: TGCGCCAGCAGTCACTCGGGGGGGGTCGAGGAGACCCAGTACTTC.

With regard to this clonotype: Possible read error: a much larger clone is one base away. The gene calls are TRBV20-1 and TRBJ2-5; D is undetermined. CDR1 DFQATT and CDR2 SNEGSKA come from the germline V gene (reference sequence). Deletions cut 6 bases from V and 5 bases from J, with 22 bases between. The CDR3 is made up of 15 amino acids. CDR3 DNA: TGCAGTGCCCCTAACTCCACTCTGGGCAGTGAGACCCAGTACTTC. The encoded protein is CSAPNSTLGSETQYF.

This clonotype was recorded a few times. Mismatch with germline at one junction end may stem from a read error. This chain uses TRBV3-1 with TRBJ2-1; the D is unclear. The CDR3 runs to 15 residues. The germline V gene encodes CDR1 LGHDT and CDR2 YNNKEL (reference sequence). The CDR3 DNA reads as TGTGCCAGCAGCCAAGAAGGCCCCATGTACAATGAGCAGCTCTTC. This encodes CASSQEGPMYNEQLF.

The table lists this clonotype with many counts. This chain joins TRBV28 and TRBJ2-1, with TRBD2 matching 11 bases. Germline CDR1 is MDHEN and CDR2 is SYDVKM. The CDR3 has 14 amino acids. V shed 6 bases and J 7 bases; nucleotides not matched to a gene: 5. As DNA, the CDR3 is TGTGCCAGCAGCGATCGGACTAGCGGGAATGAGCAGTTCTTC. Translated: CASSDRTSGNEQFF.

This clonotype was detected a few times. The V gene is TRBV7-9, the J gene TRBJ1-4; maybe TRBD1 (5 bases). This CDR3 region has 12 residues. Germline V gene lookup returns CDR1 SEHNR and CDR2 FQNEAQ (reference sequence). Trimming took 4 bases from V and 8 from J, leaving 8 bases between them. The CDR3 sequence is CASSSGEEKLFF. The CDR3 DNA follows: TGTGCCAGCAGCTCGGGGGAAGAAAAACTGTTTTTT. The full variable domain, completed using reference TRBV7-9 and TRBJ1-4, is DTGVSQNPRHKITKRGQNVTFRCDPISEHNRLYWYRQTLGQGPEFLTYFQNEAQLEKSRLLSDRFSAERPKGSFSTLEIQRTEQGDSAMYLCASSSGEEKLFFGSGTQLSVL.

This chain links TRBV7-9 with TRBJ1-4; 7 nucleotides match TRBD1. The V segment lost 5 bases and the J segment 11 bases; nucleotides outside the gene matches: 14. The germline V gene encodes CDR1 SEHNR and CDR2 FQNEAQ (reference sequence). The CDR3 runs to 15 residues. The CDR3 DNA follows: TGTGCCAGCAGCCCCTGGGACAGAAACGAGGGGAAACTGTTTTTT. This encodes CASSPWDRNEGKLFF. The full variable domain, with the rest looked up from reference TRBV7-9 and TRBJ1-4, is DTGVSQNPRHKITKRGQNVTFRCDPISEHNRLYWYRQTLGQGPEFLTYFQNEAQLEKSRLLSDRFSAERPKGSFSTLEIQRTEQGDSAMYLCASSPWDRNEGKLFFGSGTQLSVL.

The table lists this clonotype with many counts. The rearrangement joins TRBV3-1 to TRBJ1-2; D gene unclear. Per the germline V gene, CDR1 is LGHDT and CDR2 is YNNKEL (reference sequence). The CDR3 covers 12 residues. Trimming left V 0 bases short and J 8 bases short, with 7 bases between. Here the CDR3 DNA reads TGTGCCAGCAGCCAAGATTTGCGAGGCTACACCTTC. Translated: CASSQDLRGYTF.

This clonotype came up many times. The CDR3 is CASSLTGDVGETQYF. The CDR3 region has the DNA TGTGCCAGCAGCCTAACAGGGGATGTCGGGGAGACCCAGTACTTC. This chain joins TRBV7-9 and TRBJ2-5; 7 nucleotides line up with TRBD1. This CDR3 spans 15 amino acids. Germline CDR1 is SEHNR and CDR2 is FQNEAQ (reference sequence). V was pared by 5 bases and J by 5 bases, with 11 bases of the junction left unmatched.

The sample holds a few counts of this clonotype. This chain uses TRBV9 with TRBJ2-1; 8 bases line up with TRBD1. CDR3 size: 15 residues. The V and J ends lost 3 bases and 4 bases, in that order; junction bases with no gene match: 6. Looked up from germline, CDR1 is SGDLS and CDR2 is YYNGEE. This CDR3 is CASSAGQGVYNEQFF. CDR3 nucleotide sequence: TGTGCCAGCAGCGCAGGACAGGGAGTATACAATGAGCAGTTCTTC.

V usage is TRBV7-2 and J usage is TRBJ2-5, with 10 nucleotides matching TRBD2. V lost 2 bases, J lost 5 bases, and 5 bases stayed unmatched. The CDR3 loop spans 15 amino acids. The germline V gene encodes CDR1 SGHTA and CDR2 FQGNSA. CDR3 residues: CASSLTSGIGETQYF. CDR3 nucleotide sequence: TGTGCCAGCAGCTTAACTAGCGGGATAGGGGAGACCCAGTACTTC. Looking up the rest from reference TRBV7-2 and TRBJ2-5 gives the full variable domain: GAGVSQSPSNKVTEKGKDVELRCDPISGHTALYWYRQSLGQGLEFLIYFQGNSAPDKSGLPSDRFSAERTGGSVSTLTIQRTQQEDSAVYLCASSLTSGIGETQYFGPGTRLLVL.

In regard to this clonotype: A clone one base away is much larger, so this may be a read error. This chain's CDR3 is CAISVRGREGEQSF. The CDR3 nucleotides read TGTGCCATCAGTGTTCGCGGGAGGGAGGGTGAGCAGTCCTTC. V gene TRBV10-3 combines with J gene TRBJ2-1; the match to TRBD2 covers 9 bases. Germline V gives CDR1 ENHRY, CDR2 SYGVKD. The CDR3 consists of 14 residues.

This clonotype was observed many times. The DNA of the CDR3 is TGTGCCAGCAGCCAAGTAGCGGGAGGGCCGGGGACCTACAATGAGCAGTTCTTC. Translation gives CASSQVAGGPGTYNEQFF. The rearrangement joins TRBV3-1 to TRBJ2-1; the match to TRBD2 covers 11 bases. Germline loops: CDR1 LGHDT, CDR2 YNNKEL (reference sequence). V gave up 1 base and J gave up 2 bases; unmatched junction bases: 7. The CDR3 is made up of 18 amino acids.

This clonotype has a count of ten or more. Written as DNA, the CDR3 is TGTGCCACCAGTGATCTACCGGGACAGGCTTCAGGCGAGCAGTTCTTC. Protein: CATSDLPGQASGEQFF. This chain uses TRBV24-1 with TRBJ2-1, with TRBD1 identical over 8 bases. Germline CDR1 is KGHDR and CDR2 is SFDVKD. The CDR3 consists of 16 residues. Unmatched junction bases numbered 13, after V lost 3 bases and J lost 10 bases.

This clonotype was counted ten times or more. The chain uses TRBV3-1 and TRBJ2-5, with D perhaps TRBD1 or TRBD2 (5 bases each). The length of the CDR3 is 14 residues. V lost 4 bases and J 5 bases, leaving 14 bases between the germline ends. Germline V gene sequence: CDR1 LGHDT, CDR2 YNNKEL (reference sequence). CDR3 in DNA: TGTGCCAGCAGCCGGGACGGTCGATCTGAGACCCAGTACTTC. Amino acid sequence: CASSRDGRSETQYF.

This clonotype occurred many times. Written as DNA, the CDR3 is TGTGCCTATGGGACCCCATACAATGAGCAGTTCTTC. It codes for CAYGTPYNEQFF. This chain joins TRBV10-3 and TRBJ2-1; either TRBD1 or TRBD2 may supply D (5 bases each). Germline V CDR1 and CDR2: ENHRY, SYGVKD. The CDR3 is 12 residues long. V lost 11 bases, J lost 4 bases, and 12 bases lay in between.

This clonotype has a count of ten or more. CDR3 protein: CSVWFGAEQFF. CDR3 coding DNA: TGCAGCGTTTGGTTCGGTGCTGAGCAGTTCTTC. The gene calls are TRBV29-1 and TRBJ2-1; D gene uncertain. Between the trimmed V and J ends, which lost 5 bases and 9 bases, there was a span of 11 bases. The CDR3 totals 11 residues. Germline loops: CDR1 SQVTM, CDR2 ANQGSEA.

This clonotype showed up many times. The V and J genes are TRBV12-3 or TRBV12-4 and TRBJ1-5; 7 bases match TRBD1. V was pared by 3 bases and J by 6 bases, with 5 bases of the junction left unmatched. The CDR3 sequence is 14 residues long. Written as DNA, the CDR3 is TGTGCCAGCAGTTTCTCAGGGGGAACTCAGCCCCAGCATTTT. Amino acids: CASSFSGGTQPQHF.

This clonotype was detected ten times or more. The V gene is TRBV7-6, the J gene TRBJ2-5; the D gene is possibly TRBD2 (5 bases). V shed 1 base and J shed 4 bases, with 19 bases lying between them. Germline assignment: CDR1 SGHVS and CDR2 FNYEAQ. The CDR3 totals 17 residues. The CDR3 DNA reads TGTGCCAGCAGCTTAGGGTTCACTAGTTCCCCCTTAGAGACCCAGTACTTC. Translated, it gives CASSLGFTSSPLETQYF.

This clonotype was seen at least ten times. J is TRBJ2-7 and V is TRBV15; 14 bases match TRBD2. With V trimmed by 1 base and J by 6 bases, 8 bases remained unmatched. This CDR3 is built from 17 residues. Germline CDR1 LNHNV, CDR2 YYDKDF (reference sequence). The CDR3 spells CATSRGGTSGSQGEQYF. For the CDR3, the DNA is TGTGCCACCAGCAGAGGAGGGACTAGCGGGAGTCAAGGCGAGCAGTACTTC.

This clonotype was observed at least ten times. The chain joins TRBV5-1 to TRBJ2-7, with D perhaps matching TRBD1 (5 bases). The CDR3 is 15 residues long. Trimming shortened V by 0 bases and J by 0 bases, and 10 bases separated the two germline ends. Germline CDR1 and CDR2: SGHRS and YFSETQ. CDR3 in amino acids: CASSLEQGTSYEQYF. The CDR3 bases are TGCGCCAGCAGCTTGGAGCAGGGTACCTCCTACGAGCAGTACTTC.

This clonotype appeared many times. This chain uses TRBV20-1 with TRBJ2-3, with D possibly matching TRBD2 (6 bases). Germline V gene lookup returns CDR1 DFQATT and CDR2 SNEGSKA (reference sequence). V was cut by 0 bases and J by 0 bases, with 13 bases left in between. The CDR3 runs 16 residues. CDR3 sequence (DNA): TGCAGTGCTAGAGATTTGGCGGGGTATAGCACAGATACGCAGTATTTT. Protein: CSARDLAGYSTDTQYF.

On this clonotype: A much bigger clone sits one base away, suggesting this may be a read error. The chain is built from TRBV5-1 and TRBJ2-2; TRBD1 or TRBD2 may be the D gene (5 bases each). The germline CDR1 and CDR2 sequences are SGHRS and YFSETQ. The CDR3 length is 14 residues. DNA of the CDR3: TGCGCCAGCAGCGAGTCAGGGTTCACCGGGAAGCTGTTTTTT. Translating it yields CASSESGFTGKLFF.

The chain combines TRBV19 with TRBJ2-3; D not resolved. The CDR3 runs 14 residues. Germline CDR1 and CDR2: LNHDA and SQIVND (reference sequence). V was clipped by 7 bases and J by 2 bases, with 13 bases between them. The CDR3 region has the DNA TGTGCCAGTAAGAAGGGCCTTAACACAGATACGCAGTATTTT. It is translated as CASKKGLNTDTQYF.